A selection of T cell receptor beta chains follows, all from one sample in a study of T-cell memory formation after mild COVID-19. TCRdb processed the 5' RACE reads anew with MiXCR; each CDR3 protein has one entry. The sample carries around 500,000 distinct CDR3 sequences, around a sixth recorded once. The sample taken for sequencing was PBMCs or a T cell subset sorted from them (not recorded which). The receptor source for this set is an adult woman who had mild COVID-19 (a few samples of this study predate the infection). Cell type and time point are not known. CDR3s include the opening cysteine and the closing phenylalanine or tryptophan. D genes are given only for firm matches. Clone size is not always given. Where it is, it says once, few, many or a class for expanded clones.

CDR3: CSAQDSPKGTQYF; DNA: TGCAGTGCTCAGGACAGCCCCAAGGGGACGCAGTATTTT; size: -; J: TRBJ2-3; D: -; V: TRBV20-1
CDR3: CASSYGGNYGYTF; DNA: TGTGCCAGCAGTTACGGGGGTAACTATGGCTACACCTTC; size: few; J: TRBJ1-2; D: -; V: TRBV6-5
CDR3: CASGRTGGETQYF; DNA: TGTGCCAGCGGTCGCACAGGCGGGGAGACCCAGTACTTC; size: few; J: TRBJ2-5; D: -; V: TRBV27
CDR3: CASSQETGVEETQYF; DNA: TGCGCCAGCAGCCAAGAAACAGGGGTTGAAGAGACCCAGTACTTC; size: few; J: TRBJ2-5; D: TRBD1; V: TRBV4-3
CDR3: CAWSVSDTQYF; DNA: TGTGCCTGGAGTGTATCGGATACGCAGTATTTT; size: -; J: TRBJ2-3; D: -; V: TRBV30
CDR3: CASSALSSGNEQFF; DNA: TGTGCCAGCAGCGCGCTTTCTAGCGGCAATGAGCAGTTCTTC; size: many; J: TRBJ2-1; D: TRBD2; V: TRBV11-3
CDR3: CASSLGGERGEKLFF; DNA: TGCGCCAGCAGCTTGGGCGGGGAAAGGGGTGAAAAACTGTTTTTT; size: few; J: TRBJ1-4; D: -; V: TRBV5-1
CDR3: CSARGDFYEQYF; DNA: TGCAGTGCCCGTGGGGACTTCTACGAGCAGTACTTC; size: -; J: TRBJ2-7; D: -; V: TRBV20-1
CDR3: CASSLRTGADTGELFF; DNA: TGTGCCAGCAGCTTACGAACGGGGGCGGACACCGGGGAGCTGTTTTTT; size: few; J: TRBJ2-2; D: -; V: TRBV11-2
CDR3: CASSLEQGWGTEAFF; DNA: TGTGCCAGCAGCTTAGAGCAGGGGTGGGGCACTGAAGCTTTCTTT; size: -; J: TRBJ1-1; D: -; V: TRBV7-9
CDR3: CATSDPSSGPYNEQFF; DNA: TGTGCCACCAGTGACCCCTCTAGCGGCCCCTACAATGAGCAGTTCTTC; size: -; J: TRBJ2-1; D: TRBD2; V: TRBV24-1
CDR3: CASSYSIDTEAFF; DNA: TGTGCCAGCAGTTACTCGATCGACACTGAAGCTTTCTTT; size: -; J: TRBJ1-1; D: -; V: TRBV6-5
CDR3: CASSLLLVGGQGSEKLFF; DNA: TGTGCCAGCAGCTTATTGTTGGTGGGTGGCCAGGGCTCTGAAAAACTGTTTTTT; size: few; J: TRBJ1-4; D: -; V: TRBV7-2
CDR3: CASSSSVGGDTQYF; DNA: TGTGCCAGCAGCTCGAGCGTGGGAGGAGATACGCAGTATTTT; size: -; J: TRBJ2-3; D: -; V: TRBV7-9
CDR3: CASSQEVAGSTDTQYF; DNA: TGCGCCAGCAGCCAAGAGGTAGCGGGGAGCACAGATACGCAGTATTTT; size: few; J: TRBJ2-3; D: TRBD2; V: TRBV4-1
CDR3: CASSQEGGPGTQPGNEQFF; DNA: TGTGCCAGCAGCCAAGAAGGTGGTCCGGGGACTCAACCCGGGAATGAGCAGTTCTTC; size: -; J: TRBJ2-1; D: -; V: TRBV14
CDR3: CASSPREVGNTEAFF; DNA: TGCGCCAGCAGCCCGCGGGAGGTGGGAAACACTGAAGCTTTCTTT; size: few; J: TRBJ1-1; D: -; V: TRBV5-1
CDR3: CASSSAGGRETQYF; DNA: TGTGCTAGCAGTTCGGCAGGGGGCAGGGAGACCCAGTACTTC; size: -; J: TRBJ2-5; D: TRBD1; V: TRBV7-7
CDR3: CASRPAPGQGVWGYTF; DNA: TGTGCCAGCAGACCAGCCCCGGGACAGGGGGTATGGGGCTACACCTTC; size: many; J: TRBJ1-2; D: TRBD1; V: TRBV12-3/TRBV12-4
CDR3: CASSQGQGAGQPQHF; DNA: TGTGCCAGCAGCCAAGGACAGGGGGCAGGTCAGCCCCAGCATTTT; size: few; J: TRBJ1-5; D: TRBD1; V: TRBV3-1
CDR3: CASSSQGQTQYF; DNA: TGTGCCAGCAGTTCCCAGGGGCAGACCCAGTACTTC; size: few; J: TRBJ2-5; D: -; V: TRBV12-3/TRBV12-4
CDR3: CASSLASGGPTGELFF; DNA: TGTGCCAGCTCGCTAGCCAGCGGGGGCCCAACCGGGGAGCTGTTTTTT; size: few; J: TRBJ2-2; D: TRBD2; V: TRBV2
CDR3: CAGGGPVSYEQYF; DNA: TGTGCCGGCGGAGGGCCGGTATCTTACGAGCAGTACTTC; size: few; J: TRBJ2-7; D: -; V: TRBV30
CDR3: CASSQPGGTEAFF; DNA: TGCGCCAGCAGCCAACCAGGGGGAACTGAAGCTTTCTTT; size: -; J: TRBJ1-1; D: TRBD1; V: TRBV4-3
CDR3: CATSDSRNTGELFF; DNA: TGTGCCACCAGTGATTCTAGGAACACCGGGGAGCTGTTTTTT; size: -; J: TRBJ2-2; D: -; V: TRBV24-1
CDR3: CASSMTGPGGAFF; DNA: TGCGCCAGCAGCATGACAGGGCCGGGAGGGGCTTTCTTT; size: -; J: TRBJ1-1; D: TRBD1; V: TRBV4-1
CDR3: CASAKANTDTQYF; DNA: TGTGCCAGCGCGAAAGCGAACACAGATACGCAGTATTTT; size: -; J: TRBJ2-3; D: -; V: TRBV7-9
CDR3: CASSLIRGRQGEETQYF; DNA: TGTGCCAGCAGCCTAATTCGGGGAAGACAGGGCGAAGAGACCCAGTACTTC; size: -; J: TRBJ2-5; D: TRBD1; V: TRBV6-2/TRBV6-3
CDR3: CASSQKQGANTGELFF; DNA: TGTGCCAGCAGCCAAAAACAGGGGGCGAACACCGGGGAGCTGTTTTTT; size: -; J: TRBJ2-2; D: TRBD1; V: TRBV4-2
CDR3: CASSPSTGYDRTYEQYF; DNA: TGCGCCAGCAGCCCGAGCACGGGGTACGATCGAACCTACGAGCAGTACTTC; size: few; J: TRBJ2-7; D: -; V: TRBV4-1
CDR3: CASSDLGRPYEQYF; DNA: TGTGCCAGCAGCGATCTGGGGAGGCCCTACGAGCAGTACTTC; size: few; J: TRBJ2-7; D: -; V: TRBV9
CDR3: CASSGDRNRGNEQFF; DNA: TGTGCCAGCAGCGGTGACCGGAACAGGGGGAATGAGCAGTTCTTC; size: few; J: TRBJ2-1; D: TRBD1; V: TRBV7-6
CDR3: CATSRAGFNYGYTF; DNA: TGTGCCACCAGCAGAGCCGGCTTTAACTATGGCTACACCTTC; size: -; J: TRBJ1-2; D: -; V: TRBV15